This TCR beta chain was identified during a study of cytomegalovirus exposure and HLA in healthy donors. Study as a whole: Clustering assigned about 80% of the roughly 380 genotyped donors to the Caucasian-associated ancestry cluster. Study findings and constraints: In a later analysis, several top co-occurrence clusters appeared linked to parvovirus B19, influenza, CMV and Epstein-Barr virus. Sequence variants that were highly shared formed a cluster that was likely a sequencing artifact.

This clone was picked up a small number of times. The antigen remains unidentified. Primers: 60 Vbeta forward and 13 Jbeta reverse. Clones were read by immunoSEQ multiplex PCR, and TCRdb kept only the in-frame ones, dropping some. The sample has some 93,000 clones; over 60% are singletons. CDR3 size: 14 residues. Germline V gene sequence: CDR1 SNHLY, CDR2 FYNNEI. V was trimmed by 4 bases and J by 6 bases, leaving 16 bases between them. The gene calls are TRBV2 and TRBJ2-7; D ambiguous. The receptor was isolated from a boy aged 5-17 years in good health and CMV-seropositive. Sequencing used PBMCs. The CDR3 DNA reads TGTGCCAGCAGTGGTGCCTATCAGGTCCTCGAGCAGTACTTC. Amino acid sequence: CASSGAYQVLEQYF. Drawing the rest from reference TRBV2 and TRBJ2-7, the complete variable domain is EPEVTQTPSHQVTQMGQEVILRCVPISNHLYFYWYRQILGQKVEFLVSFYNNEISEKSEIFDDQFSVERPDGSNFTLKIRSTKLEDSAMYFCASSGAYQVLEQYFGPGTRLTVT.